The 24 T cell receptor beta chains given below trace back to one sample, sequenced in a study of cytomegalovirus exposure and HLA in healthy donors (dated 2017 in TCRdb). The protocol used for the library was the immunoSEQ multiplex PCR assay. For the multiplex PCR, a mixture combining 60 forward primers for TCR Vbeta segments and 13 reverse primers for TCR Jbeta segments was used. The clones in this table, taken by TCRdb from immuneACCESS, are in-frame only. Not every clone is retained; where verified, under half of the shortfall comes from an unresolved V gene, and the cause of the rest is unknown. The sample table lists about 98,000 clones, about 81% of them with a count of one. The ten biggest clones cover roughly 1.4% of the sample. What was sequenced was PBMCs. The receptor source for this set is a man aged 40-49 years in good health and CMV-seronegative.

The genes are TRBV10-1 and TRBJ1-1, with a weak D call TRBD1 (6 bases). The CDR3 spans 15 residues. V was clipped by 4 bases and J by 2 bases, with 14 bases between them. The germline V gene encodes CDR1 WNHNN and CDR2 SYGVQD (reference sequence). The CDR3 coding sequence is TGCGCCAGCAGTGCCCCGGGGGGGGCTAACACTGAAGCTTTCTTT. It specifies CASSAPGGANTEAFF.

The V and J genes are TRBV6-5 and TRBJ1-6, with D hard to call. Trimming stripped 11 bases from V and 0 bases from J, with 14 bases between. The length of the CDR3 is 15 residues. Per the germline V gene, CDR1 is MNHEY and CDR2 is SVGAGI. The CDR3 loop is CAAARSLSYNSPLHF. The CDR3 region has the DNA TGTGCCGCCGCGCGCTCCCTCTCCTATAATTCACCCCTCCACTTT.

The rearrangement links TRBV4-1 to TRBJ2-7; 8 positions agree with TRBD1. There are 16 residues in the CDR3. The germline gives CDR1 MGHRA, CDR2 YSYEKL. J was trimmed by 6 bases and V by 3 bases; bases with no gene match: 13. CDR3 in DNA: TGCGCCAGCAGCCAGAGCGGAGGACAGGGTTTTCTCGAGCAGTACTTC. As protein: CASSQSGGQGFLEQYF.

V usage is TRBV10-3 and J usage is TRBJ2-3; D unresolved. V was clipped by 7 bases and J by 2 bases, with 13 bases between them. This CDR3 has 14 residues. Germline CDR1 ENHRY, CDR2 SYGVKD. CDR3 loop: CAIKMWAHTDTQYF. CDR3 coding DNA: TGTGCCATCAAAATGTGGGCGCACACAGATACGCAGTATTTT.

The rearrangement joins TRBV5-1 to TRBJ1-5; D ambiguous. V was trimmed by 0 bases and J by 6 bases, leaving 7 bases between them. This CDR3 comprises 13 residues. Germline lookup yields CDR1 SGHRS and CDR2 YFSETQ. The CDR3 loop is CASSLGAGQPQHF. The CDR3 DNA reads TGCGCCAGCAGCTTGGGAGCGGGTCAGCCCCAGCATTTT.

CDR3 nucleotides: TGCGCCAGCAGCTTGGAAGGAGCCCCCTACAATGAGCAGTTCTTC. Its protein is CASSLEGAPYNEQFF. This chain joins TRBV5-1 and TRBJ2-1, with D hard to call. The CDR3 covers 15 residues. Trimming removed 0 bases from V and 2 bases from J, with 9 bases in between. Germline lookup yields CDR1 SGHRS and CDR2 YFSETQ.

The chain is built from TRBV5-4 and TRBJ1-6; 8 nucleotides agree with TRBD1. This CDR3 comprises 14 residues. V trimming: 6 bases; J trimming: 7 bases; junction bases outside the gene matches: 6. CDR1 SGHNT and CDR2 YYREEE come from the germline V gene (reference sequence). The CDR3 DNA is TGTGCCAGCACCGGGACAGGCTTAAATTCACCCCTCCACTTT. Amino acid sequence: CASTGTGLNSPLHF.

The gene calls are TRBV15 and TRBJ2-7; TRBD2 aligns across 10 bases. CDR3 length equals 14 residues. Germline V gene lookup returns CDR1 LNHNV and CDR2 YYDKDF (reference sequence). Unmatched junction bases numbered 5, after V lost 7 bases and J lost 2 bases. CDR3: CATTPTSGPYEQYF. The CDR3 DNA reads as TGTGCCACCACCCCGACTAGCGGGCCCTACGAGCAGTACTTC. Based on the CDR3 plus reference TRBV15 and TRBJ2-7, the full variable domain is DAMVIQNPRYQVTQFGKPVTLSCSQTLNHNVMYWYQQKSSQAPKLLFHYYDKDFNNEADTPDNFQSRRPNTSFCFLDIRSPGLGDTAMYLCATTPTSGPYEQYFGPGTRLTVT.

The CDR3 loop is CASRPTGNSGNTIYF. CDR3 sequence (DNA): TGTGCCAGCAGACCGACAGGCAACTCTGGAAACACCATATATTTT. The rearrangement links TRBV6-5 to TRBJ1-3, with D possibly TRBD1 on 6 matching bases. The germline V and J ends were trimmed by 6 bases and 0 bases, with 12 bases remaining between them. The length of the CDR3 is 15 residues. CDR1 is MNHEY, CDR2 SVGAGI, per germline.

J is TRBJ2-5 and V is TRBV11-3; no clear D gene. Germline CDR1 is SGHNT and CDR2 is YENEEA. Trimming removed 2 bases at V and 5 bases at J, with 9 bases between. The CDR3 length is 13 residues. CDR3 bases: TGTGCCAGCAGCTTAATGAGTCGGGAGACCCAGTACTTC. Its protein is CASSLMSRETQYF.

This clone is a singleton in its sample. The chain joins TRBV28 to TRBJ2-7, with 12 bases matching TRBD1. This CDR3 spans 15 amino acids. V was clipped by 6 bases and J by 2 bases; unmatched bases: 5. Per germline, CDR1 MDHEN and CDR2 SYDVKM. CDR3 region: CASSQGQGAPYEQYF. The CDR3, as DNA: TGTGCCAGCAGCCAGGGACAGGGGGCTCCCTACGAGCAGTACTTC.

This clone was observed a single time. V gene TRBV14 combines with J gene TRBJ1-2, with D perhaps matching TRBD1 (5 bases). V lost 1 base, J lost 12 bases, and 15 bases lay in between. The germline gives CDR1 SGHDN, CDR2 FVKESK. The CDR3 extends over 13 amino acids. In DNA, the CDR3 is TGTGCCAGCAGCCAAGTCGGATGGGGGGGGAACACCTTC. Protein sequence: CASSQVGWGGNTF.

V gene TRBV7-6 combines with J gene TRBJ2-7, with D tentatively TRBD1 (5 bases). Per germline, CDR1 SGHVS and CDR2 FNYEAQ. This CDR3 is 13 amino acids long. Trimming pared 5 bases from V and 3 bases from J, leaving 11 bases between. The DNA of the CDR3 is TGTGCCAGCAGCCCTAGACAGTTCTACGAGCAGTACTTC. As protein: CASSPRQFYEQYF.

CDR3 bases: TGTGCCAGCAGTATTTACAGGGCAACTAATGAAAAACTGTTTTTT. It encodes CASSIYRATNEKLFF. This rearrangement joins TRBV6-1 to TRBJ1-4, with D perhaps TRBD1 (6 bases). CDR3 length equals 15 residues. Germline assignment: CDR1 MNHNS and CDR2 SASEGT. Deletions cut 5 bases from V and 0 bases from J, with 10 bases between.

This chain joins TRBV6-1 and TRBJ1-1, with D unclear. The CDR3 loop spans 15 amino acids. Per the germline V gene, CDR1 is MNHNS and CDR2 is SASEGT. V lost 3 bases and J lost 1, with 12 bases in between. The CDR3 nucleotides are TGTGCCAGCAGTGATGGTTACAGCTGGAACACTGAAGCTTTCTTT. Translation gives CASSDGYSWNTEAFF.

The chain employs TRBV4-1 and TRBJ2-2; perhaps TRBD1 as D (6 bases). V was trimmed by 0 bases and J by 4 bases, leaving 15 bases between them. Germline V gives CDR1 MGHRA, CDR2 YSYEKL. The CDR3 loop spans 17 amino acids. The CDR3 bases are TGCGCCAGCAGCCAAGATTGGACAGCGTGGTCCACCGGGGAGCTGTTTTTT. Residues: CASSQDWTAWSTGELFF.

The J gene is TRBJ1-2, the V gene TRBV6-1; 7 nucleotides agree with TRBD1. The CDR3 spans 12 residues. V shed 7 bases and J 8 bases; nucleotides not matched to a gene: 7. Germline V CDR1 and CDR2: MNHNS, SASEGT. The CDR3 DNA sequence: TGTGCCAGCACGACAGGGCAATTCGGCTACACCTTC. It encodes CASTTGQFGYTF.

This clone was seen once. The rearrangement joins TRBV11-1 to TRBJ1-6; 7 bases map to TRBD1. Germline trimming cut 6 bases from V and 6 bases from J; bases unmatched to any gene: 8. The length of the CDR3 is 15 residues. Germline-derived CDR1 and CDR2 are SGHAT and FQDESV (reference sequence). The CDR3 bases are TGTGCCAGCAGTGGAACCGGGACAGCTAATTCACCCCTCCACTTT. Translating it yields CASSGTGTANSPLHF.

V usage is TRBV13 and J usage is TRBJ2-3; 8 bases are a match to TRBD1. The J segment lost 1 base and the V segment lost 5 bases, leaving 5 bases of the junction unmatched. This CDR3 spans 15 amino acids. In germline, CDR1 is PRHDT, CDR2 FYEKMQ (reference sequence). CDR3 nucleotide sequence: TGTGCCAGCAGCGTTGGGACAGGCGGCACAGATACGCAGTATTTT. It translates to CASSVGTGGTDTQYF.

This chain uses TRBV28 with TRBJ1-5; maybe TRBD1 (5 bases). Germline lookup yields CDR1 MDHEN and CDR2 SYDVKM. This CDR3 region has 14 residues. Trimming took 2 bases from V and 7 from J, leaving 12 bases between them. This CDR3 is CASSLKPNRQPQHF. The CDR3 DNA sequence: TGTGCCAGCAGTTTAAAACCTAACAGGCAGCCCCAGCATTTT.

The J gene is TRBJ1-2, the V gene TRBV19; tentatively, D is TRBD1 (5 bases). The CDR3 has 16 residues. CDR1 and CDR2 (germline): LNHDA, SQIVND (reference sequence). V shed 5 bases and J shed 5 bases, with 21 bases lying between them. This CDR3 reads CASSSHYSGFDYGYTF. The CDR3 DNA reads as TGTGCCAGTAGTTCCCATTATTCAGGGTTCGATTATGGCTACACCTTC. Full variable domain (outside the CDR3, taken from reference TRBV19 and TRBJ1-2): DGGITQSPKYLFRKEGQNVTLSCEQNLNHDAMYWYRQDPGQGLRLIYYSQIVNDFQKGDIAEGYSVSREKKESFPLTVTSAQKNPTAFYLCASSSHYSGFDYGYTFGSGTRLTVV.

This clone was counted only a few times. This chain connects TRBV2 to TRBJ2-7, with TRBD2 matching over 8 bases. V gave up 8 bases and J gave up 0 bases; unmatched junction bases: 9. CDR1 is SNHLY and CDR2 is FYNNEI in the germline V gene. The length of the CDR3 is 15 residues. CDR3 coding DNA: TGTGCCAGCGGCGGGACTAGTTTCGACTCCTACGAGCAGTACTTC. It encodes CASGGTSFDSYEQYF. Complete variable domain (other parts from reference TRBV2 and TRBJ2-7): EPEVTQTPSHQVTQMGQEVILRCVPISNHLYFYWYRQILGQKVEFLVSFYNNEISEKSEIFDDQFSVERPDGSNFTLKIRSTKLEDSAMYFCASGGTSFDSYEQYFGPGTRLTVT.

The chain joins TRBV27 to TRBJ2-1; possibly TRBD1 for D (5 bases). Between the trimmed V and J ends, which lost 4 bases and 8 bases, there was a span of 15 bases. CDR3 length equals 14 residues. Germline loops: CDR1 MNHEY, CDR2 SMNVEV (reference sequence). CDR3 sequence (DNA): TGTGCCAGCAGTTCCTCCCACAGGTTAGATGAGCAGTTCTTC. Its translation: CASSSSHRLDEQFF.

J is TRBJ2-7 and V is TRBV5-6; 8 nucleotides line up with TRBD1. CDR1 and CDR2 (germline): SGHDT, YYEEEE. The CDR3 has 16 residues. V gave up 3 bases and J gave up 0 bases; unmatched junction bases: 8. CDR3 residues: CASSSPGQVISYEQYF. DNA for the CDR3: TGTGCCAGCAGCTCCCCGGGACAGGTCATCTCCTACGAGCAGTACTTC.